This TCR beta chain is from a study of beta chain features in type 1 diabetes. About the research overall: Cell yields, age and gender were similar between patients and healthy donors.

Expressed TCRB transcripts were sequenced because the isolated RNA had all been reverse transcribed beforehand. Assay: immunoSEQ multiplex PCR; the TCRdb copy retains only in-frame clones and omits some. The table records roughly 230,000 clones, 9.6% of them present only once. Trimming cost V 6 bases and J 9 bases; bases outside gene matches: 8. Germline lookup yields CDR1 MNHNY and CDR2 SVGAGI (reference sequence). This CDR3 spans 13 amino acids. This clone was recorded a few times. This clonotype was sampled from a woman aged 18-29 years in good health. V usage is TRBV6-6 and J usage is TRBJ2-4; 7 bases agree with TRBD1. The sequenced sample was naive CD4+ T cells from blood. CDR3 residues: CASRPTGYAIQYF. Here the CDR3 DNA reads TGTGCCAGCAGGCCGACAGGGTATGCCATTCAGTACTTC.